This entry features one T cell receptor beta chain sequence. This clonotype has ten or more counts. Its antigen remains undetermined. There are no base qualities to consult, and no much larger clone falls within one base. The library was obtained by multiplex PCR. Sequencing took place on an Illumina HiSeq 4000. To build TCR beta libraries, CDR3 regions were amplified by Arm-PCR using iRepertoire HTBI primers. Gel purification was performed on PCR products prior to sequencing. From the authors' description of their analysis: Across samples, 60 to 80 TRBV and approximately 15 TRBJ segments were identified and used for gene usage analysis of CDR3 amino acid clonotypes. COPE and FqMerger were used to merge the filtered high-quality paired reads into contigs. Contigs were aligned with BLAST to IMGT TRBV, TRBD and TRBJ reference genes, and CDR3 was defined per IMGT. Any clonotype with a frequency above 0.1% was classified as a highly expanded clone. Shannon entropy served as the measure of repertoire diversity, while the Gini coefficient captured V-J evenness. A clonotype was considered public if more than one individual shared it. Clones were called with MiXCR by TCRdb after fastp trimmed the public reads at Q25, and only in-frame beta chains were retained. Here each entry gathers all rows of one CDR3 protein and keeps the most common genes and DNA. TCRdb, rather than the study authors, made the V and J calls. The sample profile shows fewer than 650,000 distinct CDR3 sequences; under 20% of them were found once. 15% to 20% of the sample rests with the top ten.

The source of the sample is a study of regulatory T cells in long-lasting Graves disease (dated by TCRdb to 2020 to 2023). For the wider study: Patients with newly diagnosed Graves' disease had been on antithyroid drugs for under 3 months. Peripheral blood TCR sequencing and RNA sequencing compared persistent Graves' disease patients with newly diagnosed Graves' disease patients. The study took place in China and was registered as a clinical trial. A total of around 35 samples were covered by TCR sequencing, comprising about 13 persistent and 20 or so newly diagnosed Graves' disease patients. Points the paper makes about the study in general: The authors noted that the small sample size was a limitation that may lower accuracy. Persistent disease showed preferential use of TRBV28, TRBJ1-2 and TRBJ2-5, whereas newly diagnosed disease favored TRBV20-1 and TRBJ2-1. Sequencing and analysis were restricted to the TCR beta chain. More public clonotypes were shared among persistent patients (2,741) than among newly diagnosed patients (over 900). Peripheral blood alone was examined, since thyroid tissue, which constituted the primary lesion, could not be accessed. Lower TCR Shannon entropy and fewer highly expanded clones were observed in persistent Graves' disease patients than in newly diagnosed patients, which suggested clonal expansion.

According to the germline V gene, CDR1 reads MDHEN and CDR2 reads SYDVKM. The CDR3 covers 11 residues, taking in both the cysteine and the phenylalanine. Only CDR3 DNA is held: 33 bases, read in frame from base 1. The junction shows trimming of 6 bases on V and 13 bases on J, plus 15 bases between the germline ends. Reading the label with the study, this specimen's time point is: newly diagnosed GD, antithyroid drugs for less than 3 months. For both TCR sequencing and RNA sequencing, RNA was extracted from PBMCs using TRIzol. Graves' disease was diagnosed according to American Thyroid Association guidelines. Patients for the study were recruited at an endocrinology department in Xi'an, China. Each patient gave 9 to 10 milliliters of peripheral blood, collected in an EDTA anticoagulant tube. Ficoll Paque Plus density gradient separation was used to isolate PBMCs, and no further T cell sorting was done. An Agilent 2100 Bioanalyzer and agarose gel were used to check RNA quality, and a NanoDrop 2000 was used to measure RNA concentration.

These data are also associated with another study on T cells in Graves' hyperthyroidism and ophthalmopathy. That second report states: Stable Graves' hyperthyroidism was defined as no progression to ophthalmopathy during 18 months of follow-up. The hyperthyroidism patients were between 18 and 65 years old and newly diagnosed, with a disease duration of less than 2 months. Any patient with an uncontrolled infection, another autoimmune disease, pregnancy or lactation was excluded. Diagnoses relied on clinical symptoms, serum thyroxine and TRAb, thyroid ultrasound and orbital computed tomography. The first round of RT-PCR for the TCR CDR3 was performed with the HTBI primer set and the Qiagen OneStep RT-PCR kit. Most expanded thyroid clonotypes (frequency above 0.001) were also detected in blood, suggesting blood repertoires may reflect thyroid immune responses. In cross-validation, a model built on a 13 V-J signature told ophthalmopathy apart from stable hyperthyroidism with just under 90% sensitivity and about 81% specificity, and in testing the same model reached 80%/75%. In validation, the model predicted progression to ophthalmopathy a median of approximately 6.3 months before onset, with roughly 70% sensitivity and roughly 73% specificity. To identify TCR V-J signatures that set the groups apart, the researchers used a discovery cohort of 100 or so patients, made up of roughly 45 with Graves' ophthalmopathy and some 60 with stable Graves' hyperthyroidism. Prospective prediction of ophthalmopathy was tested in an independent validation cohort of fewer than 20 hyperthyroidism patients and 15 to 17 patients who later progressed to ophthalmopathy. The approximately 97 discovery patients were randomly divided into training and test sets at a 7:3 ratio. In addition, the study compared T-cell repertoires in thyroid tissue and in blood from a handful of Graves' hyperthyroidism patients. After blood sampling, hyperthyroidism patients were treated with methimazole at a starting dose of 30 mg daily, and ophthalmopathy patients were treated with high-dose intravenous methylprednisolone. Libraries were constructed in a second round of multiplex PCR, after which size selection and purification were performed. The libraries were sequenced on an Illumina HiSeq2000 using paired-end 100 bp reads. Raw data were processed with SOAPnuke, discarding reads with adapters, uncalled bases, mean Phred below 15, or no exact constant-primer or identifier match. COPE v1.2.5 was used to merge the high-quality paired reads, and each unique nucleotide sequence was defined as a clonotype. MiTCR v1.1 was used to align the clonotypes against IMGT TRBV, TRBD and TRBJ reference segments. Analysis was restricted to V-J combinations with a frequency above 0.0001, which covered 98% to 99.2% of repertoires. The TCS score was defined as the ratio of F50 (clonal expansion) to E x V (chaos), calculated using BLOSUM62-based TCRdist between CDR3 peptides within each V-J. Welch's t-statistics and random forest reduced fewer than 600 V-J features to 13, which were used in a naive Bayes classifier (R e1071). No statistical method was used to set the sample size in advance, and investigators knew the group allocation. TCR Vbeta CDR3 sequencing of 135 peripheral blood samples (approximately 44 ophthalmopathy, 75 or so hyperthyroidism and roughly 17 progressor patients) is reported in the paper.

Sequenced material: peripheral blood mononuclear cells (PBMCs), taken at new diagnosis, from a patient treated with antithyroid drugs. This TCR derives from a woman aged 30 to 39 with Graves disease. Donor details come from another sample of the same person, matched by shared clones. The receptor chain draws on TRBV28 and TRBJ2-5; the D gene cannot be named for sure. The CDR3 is CASSTRAERYF. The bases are TGTGCCAGCAGCACCCGGGCAGAGAGGTACTTC.